The rows below give T cell receptor beta chains drawn from one sample of a study of PD-L1 blockade in urothelial cancer. TCRdb keeps only in-frame clones here, not all; method: immunoSEQ multiplex PCR. The table has about 110,000 clones, around 93% seen once. Sequenced here: PBMCs, sampled around atezolizumab (anti-PD-L1) treatment. Source of these receptors: a man aged 60 to 69 with urothelial cancer. Each CDR3 is given with its conserved first and last residue. The D gene is left open where the match is weak. The size of a clone is reported for some rows only, either as once, few or many, or as a class for expanded clones.

J gene | D gene | V gene | clone size | CDR3 DNA | CDR3 protein
TRBJ2-1 | TRBD1 | TRBV7-6 | NA | TGTGCCAGCAGCTTACGCCCGAATCAGGGGGCAGGTGAGCAGTTCTTC | CASSLRPNQGAGEQFF
TRBJ1-2 | NA | TRBV28 | NA | TGTGCCAGCAGTTTCGGGGCAGGGAGGGTAGGCTACACCTTC | CASSFGAGRVGYTF
TRBJ1-5 | TRBD1 | TRBV30 | once | TGTGCCTGGAGTGTAGGGCAGGGGGCGCCCCGAGATCAGCCCCAGCATTTT | CAWSVGQGAPRDQPQHF
TRBJ1-5 | TRBD1 | TRBV27 | NA | TGTGCCAGCAGTCTAGGGCAGGGGGCGAGCAATCAGCCCCAGCATTTT | CASSLGQGASNQPQHF
TRBJ2-3 | TRBD1 | TRBV4-3 | NA | TGCGCCAGCAGCCAACAGGGGGCGAGCACAGATACGCAGTATTTT | CASSQQGASTDTQYF
TRBJ2-3 | TRBD2 | TRBV29-1 | NA | TGCAGCATGGCAGGACTAGCGGGGGGGCCGCCTATCGCAGATACGCAGTATTTT | CSMAGLAGGPPIADTQYF
TRBJ1-5 | NA | TRBV7-2 | once | TGTGCCAGCAGCTTATTTTCAGGGGCAGATCAGCCCCAGCATTTT | CASSLFSGADQPQHF
TRBJ2-1 | TRBD2 | TRBV7-2 | NA | TGTGCCAGCAGCCTGCGGGGGACTAGTTCGTACAATGAGCAGTTCTTC | CASSLRGTSSYNEQFF
TRBJ2-2 | NA | TRBV18 | NA | TGTGCCAGCTCACCCCCAGGGCCAACGAACACCGGGGAGCTGTTTTTT | CASSPPGPTNTGELFF
TRBJ1-1 | NA | TRBV19 | NA | TGTGCCAGTAGTATATCAGGGGCCGGTACTGAAGCTTTCTTT | CASSISGAGTEAFF
TRBJ2-1 | TRBD2 | TRBV28 | NA | TGTGCCAGCAAACTACCCTCGACGACTAGCGGAGCTGGGGAGTTCTTC | CASKLPSTTSGAGEFF
TRBJ2-1 | NA | TRBV5-1 | NA | TGCGCCAGCAGCTTGACAATTCCCTTGGCCTCCTACAATGAGCAGTTCTTC | CASSLTIPLASYNEQFF
TRBJ1-1 | NA | TRBV11-2 | NA | TGTGCCAGCAGCTTAGGGGGCCGGACTGAAGCTTTCTTT | CASSLGGRTEAFF
TRBJ2-7 | TRBD1 | TRBV19 | NA | TGTGCCACCGGACAGGGGGCGGTCGAGCAGTACTTC | CATGQGAVEQYF
TRBJ1-5 | NA | TRBV28 | NA | TGTGCCAGCACCCAAACAGACCAGCCCCAGCATTTT | CASTQTDQPQHF
TRBJ1-6 | TRBD1 | TRBV19 | NA | TGTGCCACCCAGGGGGTGCCAGGATCACCCCTCCACTTT | CATQGVPGSPLHF
TRBJ1-4 | TRBD1 | TRBV29-1 | NA | TGCAGCGTTACTCCGGGACAGAATAATGAAAAACTGTTTTTT | CSVTPGQNNEKLFF
TRBJ1-4 | TRBD1 | TRBV5-1 | NA | TGCGCCAGCACGACAGGGAATGAAAAACTGTTTTTT | CASTTGNEKLFF
TRBJ1-4 | NA | TRBV28 | NA | TGTGCCAGCAGCAAAACGGGGATCAGCAATGAAAAACTGTTTTTT | CASSKTGISNEKLFF
TRBJ2-7 | NA | TRBV9 | NA | TGTGCCAGCAGCGTATCGAGAGACAGGAATTACGAGCAGTACTTC | CASSVSRDRNYEQYF
TRBJ1-1 | TRBD1 | TRBV5-5 | NA | TGTGCCAGCAGCCCATCGGGACAGGGGAGCACTGAAGCTTTCTTT | CASSPSGQGSTEAFF
TRBJ2-7 | TRBD1 | TRBV7-6 | NA | TGTGCCAGCAGCCCTCGGACAGGGATGAGACACGAGCAGTACTTC | CASSPRTGMRHEQYF
TRBJ2-1 | TRBD1 | TRBV6-5 | NA | TGTGCCAGCAGTTACTCGGCCTGGGACAGATCCAATGAGCAGTTCTTC | CASSYSAWDRSNEQFF
TRBJ2-1 | NA | TRBV5-1 | NA | TGCGCCAGCAGCACACAGGGCGGCAATGAGCAGTTCTTC | CASSTQGGNEQFF
TRBJ2-3 | NA | TRBV7-2 | NA | TGTGCCAGCAGCCTAAGGCGGCGGGATTCGGCGCAGTATTTT | CASSLRRRDSAQYF
TRBJ1-3 | NA | TRBV6-6 | NA | TGTGCCACCTTACCAGGGGAGCGAGGTGGAAACACCATATATTTT | CATLPGERGGNTIYF
TRBJ1-2 | TRBD1 | TRBV28 | NA | TGTGCCAGCAGGGACAGGGGTGGCTACACCTTC | CASRDRGGYTF
TRBJ2-3 | TRBD2 | TRBV11-2 | NA | TGTGCCAGCAGCCCGGGAGGAGGTACGCAGTATTTT | CASSPGGGTQYF
TRBJ2-5 | NA | TRBV2 | once | TGTGCCAGCAGCCACAGTGAAGAGACCCAGTACTTC | CASSHSEETQYF
TRBJ2-1 | NA | TRBV29-1 | NA | TGCAGCGTTGAAGATCTGTGGAGGGGGACTAAGGGGGAGAATGAGCAGTTCTTC | CSVEDLWRGTKGENEQFF
TRBJ2-2 | NA | TRBV7-2 | NA | TGTGCCAGCAGCTTAGTTGGGGGCCCCGGGGAGCTGTTTTTT | CASSLVGGPGELFF
TRBJ2-1 | TRBD2 | TRBV7-2 | NA | TGTGCCAGCAGCGTCGGGACTAGCGATAATGAGCAGTTCTTC | CASSVGTSDNEQFF
TRBJ2-5 | TRBD2 | TRBV9 | NA | TGTGCCAGCAGCGTAGCTAAGGAGCGGGGCCAAGAGACCCAGTACTTC | CASSVAKERGQETQYF
TRBJ1-2 | TRBD1 | TRBV19 | NA | TGTGCCAGTAGTACTCAGGCGGGACAGGGGAATGGCTACACCTTC | CASSTQAGQGNGYTF
TRBJ2-3 | TRBD1 | TRBV7-3 | NA | TGTGCCAGCAGCTTAACCGGGACAGGGAGAGATACGCAGTATTTT | CASSLTGTGRDTQYF
TRBJ2-7 | NA | TRBV7-2 | NA | TGTGCCAGCAGCGCGGGAGCCAGGGGCGGGGGAGAGCAGTACTTC | CASSAGARGGGEQYF
TRBJ2-7 | NA | TRBV5-1 | NA | TGCGCCAGCAGCTTGGTGTTGGAGGAGCAGTACTTC | CASSLVLEEQYF
TRBJ2-2 | NA | TRBV4-1 | NA | TGCGCCAGCAGCCAAGGGGGCTTGAACACCGGGGAGCTGTTTTTT | CASSQGGLNTGELFF
TRBJ2-1 | NA | TRBV28 | NA | TGTGCCAGCAGTTCGGCGGCCTACAATGAGCAGTTCTTC | CASSSAAYNEQFF
TRBJ1-4 | NA | TRBV6-5 | NA | TGTGCCAGCAGTTACTCGGGACTATATAATGAAAAACTGTTTTTT | CASSYSGLYNEKLFF
TRBJ2-7 | TRBD1 | TRBV2 | NA | TGTGCCAGCAGTGTTGCCACCGGGACAGGGTTTCTCGAGCAGTACTTC | CASSVATGTGFLEQYF
TRBJ2-1 | TRBD1 | TRBV30 | NA | TGTGCCTGGAGCGTAGGACAGGGTACCTACAATGAGCAGTTCTTC | CAWSVGQGTYNEQFF
TRBJ1-4 | NA | TRBV2 | NA | TGTGCCAGCAGCATCCAAATCGGGGAAAAACTGTTTTTT | CASSIQIGEKLFF
TRBJ2-5 | TRBD2 | TRBV4-2 | NA | TGTGCCAGCAGCCAAAGACTAGCGGATCAAGAGACCCAGTACTTC | CASSQRLADQETQYF
TRBJ2-7 | TRBD2 | TRBV6-5 | NA | TGTGCCAGCAGTTACTCGACTAGCGGGACTACCTACGAGCAGTACTTC | CASSYSTSGTTYEQYF
TRBJ2-7 | NA | TRBV6-1 | NA | TGTGCCAGCAGTGAAGCCCACAAGATTCATCAGTACTTC | CASSEAHKIHQYF
TRBJ2-5 | TRBD2 | TRBV5-1 | NA | TGCGCCAGCAGCCGCTCGACGAGGACTAGCGTGGGAGAGACCCAGTACTTC | CASSRSTRTSVGETQYF
TRBJ2-1 | NA | TRBV4-1 | once | TGCGCCAGCAGCCCCGCAAACTTGAGGACCGGACTATACAATGAGCAGTTCTTC | CASSPANLRTGLYNEQFF
TRBJ1-2 | NA | TRBV16 | NA | TGTGCCAGCAGCCCCTACAGGGATGTCTATGGCTACACCTTC | CASSPYRDVYGYTF
TRBJ2-1 | NA | TRBV9 | once | TGTGCCAGCAACGTGAGAGGTTCGAATGAGCAGTTCTTC | CASNVRGSNEQFF
TRBJ2-2 | TRBD1 | TRBV7-8 | NA | TGTGCCAGCAGCGTCCTGGGACAGGGCGGGACCGGGGAGCTGTTTTTT | CASSVLGQGGTGELFF
TRBJ2-5 | NA | TRBV19 | once | TGTGCCAGTAGTATAGCGGGGGGCGCGGAGACCCAGTACTTC | CASSIAGGAETQYF
TRBJ1-2 | NA | TRBV7-2 | NA | TGTGCCAGCAGCGTCCAGGGGTATCACACCTTC | CASSVQGYHTF